Presented here are 7 T cell receptor beta chains from one specimen sequenced in a study of blood T cell repertoires in COVID-19. TCRdb's copy holds only in-frame clones and misses some; the assay was immunoSEQ multiplex PCR. The sample includes some 91,000 clones, over 75% of them seen just once. The sequenced sample consisted of peripheral blood. Receptor source: a man aged 55 to 70 with acute or convalescent COVID-19.

The V gene is TRBV7-2, the J gene TRBJ1-2; possibly TRBD1 for D (6 bases). The CDR3 is 16 residues long. From germline, CDR1 is SGHTA and CDR2 FQGNSA. Trimming removed 3 bases from V and 5 bases from J, with 19 bases in between. CDR3 in amino acids: CASSLPPSMGTYGYTF. The CDR3 nucleotides read TGTGCCAGCAGCTTGCCACCCAGTATGGGGACATATGGCTACACCTTC.

V usage is TRBV2 and J usage is TRBJ1-5; no definite D call. CDR1 is SNHLY, CDR2 FYNNEI, per germline. V was cut by 5 bases and J by 1 base, with 12 bases left in between. The CDR3 is 15 amino acids. CDR3 in amino acids: CASSRESWSNQPQHF. The CDR3 DNA reads TGTGCCAGCAGTCGGGAGAGCTGGAGCAATCAGCCCCAGCATTTT.

The CDR3 DNA reads as TGCGCCAGCAGCTTGGTGGGAGTAGCTAGCGGCTACACCTTC. This translates into CASSLVGVASGYTF. The chain joins TRBV5-1 to TRBJ1-2; D is uncertain. V was cut by 0 bases and J by 8 bases, with 14 bases left in between. The CDR3 spans 14 residues. Germline V lookup: CDR1 SGHRS, CDR2 YFSETQ.

This chain uses TRBV5-6 with TRBJ2-2; D is unresolved. Trimming removed 0 bases at V and 3 bases at J, with 12 bases between. Germline-derived CDR1 and CDR2 are SGHDT and YYEEEE. This CDR3 has 16 residues. CDR3 region: CASSLGSTADTGELFF. CDR3 DNA: TGTGCCAGCAGCTTGGGTAGTACGGCGGACACCGGGGAGCTGTTTTTT.

This clone was observed a handful of times. The chain carries TRBV2 and TRBJ1-1; a weak D match, TRBD1 (5 bases). Trimming shortened V by 6 bases and J by 1 base, and 12 bases separated the two germline ends. The CDR3 is made up of 14 amino acids. The germline CDR1 and CDR2 sequences are SNHLY and FYNNEI. This CDR3 reads CASRFPQGNTEAFF. In nucleotides, the CDR3 is TGTGCCAGCAGATTCCCCCAGGGGAACACTGAAGCTTTCTTT.

The V call is TRBV14, the J call TRBJ1-1; D not certain. The V end lost 0 bases, the J end lost 1 base, and 15 bases lay between the germline ends. The CDR3 covers 17 residues. The germline CDR1 and CDR2 sequences are SGHDN and FVKESK. DNA for the CDR3: TGTGCCAGCAGCCAAGATATTAGCGGACTATCGAACACTGAAGCTTTCTTT. This sequence encodes CASSQDISGLSNTEAFF.

V usage is TRBV21-1 and J usage is TRBJ2-3; TRBD1, as called in the table, went unchecked against the DNA. TRBV21-1 is listed as a pseudogene. The CDR3 runs to 15 residues. CDR3: CASSKRTESTDTQYF. Written as DNA, the CDR3 is TGTGCCAGCAGCAAAAGAACAGAAAGCACAGATACGCAGTATTTT.